The rows below give T cell receptor beta chains drawn from one sample of a study of cytomegalovirus exposure and HLA in healthy donors. Some clones are missing from TCRdb's copy, which holds only in-frame ones; the method was immunoSEQ multiplex PCR. This sample has 150,000 to 200,000 clones, with about 89% found just once. Material for sequencing was PBMCs. The receptor source for this set is a woman between 18 and 29 years old in good health and CMV-seropositive. Both conserved end residues are part of each CDR3. The order of the fields is clone size, V gene, J gene, D gene, CDR3 DNA, CDR3 protein. D genes are given only for firm matches. The size entry is marked missing in some rows and otherwise reads once, few, many or a size class.

clone size: NA
V gene: TRBV5-4
J gene: TRBJ2-5
D gene: NA
CDR3 DNA: TGTGCCAGCAGCTTGGGTATGGTCGGGGAGACCCAGTACTTC
CDR3 protein: CASSLGMVGETQYF

clone size: few
V gene: TRBV7-7
J gene: TRBJ2-7
D gene: TRBD1
CDR3 DNA: TGTGCCAGCAGCCCGGGGACAGGGGGCGAGCAGTACTTC
CDR3 protein: CASSPGTGGEQYF

clone size: NA
V gene: TRBV4-1
J gene: TRBJ2-7
D gene: TRBD2
CDR3 DNA: TGCGCCAGCAGCCAAGATGGAGCGGGGCGGGGGGGCTCCTACGAGCAGTACTTC
CDR3 protein: CASSQDGAGRGGSYEQYF

clone size: NA
V gene: TRBV4-1
J gene: TRBJ2-3
D gene: NA
CDR3 DNA: TGCGCCAGCAGCCAGTCCCTGGGAGCTAGCACAGATACGCAGTATTTT
CDR3 protein: CASSQSLGASTDTQYF

clone size: NA
V gene: TRBV6-6
J gene: TRBJ1-2
D gene: NA
CDR3 DNA: TGTGCCAGCAGTCATACGCGGGCGCAGGTTCACTATGGCTACACCTTC
CDR3 protein: CASSHTRAQVHYGYTF

clone size: NA
V gene: TRBV30
J gene: TRBJ2-7
D gene: NA
CDR3 DNA: TGTGCCTGGAGTCCCGCCCCACAGGGCTACGAGCAGTACTTC
CDR3 protein: CAWSPAPQGYEQYF

clone size: NA
V gene: TRBV19
J gene: TRBJ1-5
D gene: NA
CDR3 DNA: TGTGCCAGTTCCTCTTTAGCAAATCAGCCCCAGCATTTT
CDR3 protein: CASSSLANQPQHF

clone size: NA
V gene: TRBV5-6
J gene: TRBJ2-7
D gene: TRBD1
CDR3 DNA: TGTGCCAGCAGCTTGGATACAGGGGCCTCCTACGAGCAGTACTTC
CDR3 protein: CASSLDTGASYEQYF

clone size: NA
V gene: TRBV6-5
J gene: TRBJ2-1
D gene: TRBD1
CDR3 DNA: TGTGCCAGCGCCGGGACAGGATTTCTCTACAATGAGCAGTTCTTC
CDR3 protein: CASAGTGFLYNEQFF

clone size: NA
V gene: TRBV21-1
J gene: TRBJ2-3
D gene: NA
CDR3 DNA: TGTGCCAGCAGCGGGCAGCGGGAGGGCTGCACAGATACGCAGTATTTT
CDR3 protein: CASSGQREGCTDTQYF

clone size: NA
V gene: TRBV9
J gene: TRBJ1-1
D gene: NA
CDR3 DNA: TGTGCCAGCAGCGTAGCCCAGTTGAACACTGAAGCTTTCTTT
CDR3 protein: CASSVAQLNTEAFF